This TCR beta chain comes out of a study of post-analysis software for immune sequencing data. The germline V gene encodes CDR1 MNHNY and CDR2 SVGAGI (reference sequence). Trimming cost V 11 bases and J 6 bases, with 10 bases left between them. The CDR3 loop spans 10 amino acids. Points on this clonotype: Its antigen is as yet unknown.

Study conclusions and caveats: Normalized Chao1 diversity was significantly lower in multiple sclerosis patients than in controls. In patients, TRBV5-6, TRBV5-1 and TRBV20-1 belonged to roughly five TRBV segments found more frequently than in controls.

Prepared libraries of TCR beta cDNA carried unique molecular identifiers. A population of roughly 0.9 to 11 million T cells gave rise to about half a million cDNA molecules. TCRdb analysed the PCR reads with MiXCR anew, one entry per CDR3 protein. The sample has roughly 400,000 distinct CDR3 sequences; more than 30% are singletons. Sequencing input: blood. The receptor's source is a girl aged 2 to 9 with multiple sclerosis. The chain carries TRBV6-6 and TRBJ2-5; D is possibly TRBD2 (6 bases). The CDR3: CAGGAQTQYF. The CDR3 DNA follows: TGTGCCGGCGGGGCCCAGACCCAGTACTTC.